A few counts support the clone carrying this T cell receptor (beta chain). What it binds is unknown. The data were taken from a study of beta chain features in type 1 diabetes. Study details: No patient-donor differences in age, gender, total cells or subset yield. Study results and caveats: Researchers report that Type 1 diabetes patients had moderately but significantly shorter TCRB CDR3s across all four CD4+ subsets. With patients and controls alike, PCR might favor shorter templates to an equal degree.

The investigators reverse transcribed all of the isolated RNA, so they sequenced expressed TCRB transcripts. Data came from immunoSEQ multiplex PCR; TCRdb stores just in-frame clones and leaves some out. The data hold about 150,000 clones, with around a tenth observed a single time. Each sorted population was over 95% pure. This sequence was found in a man aged 30 to 45 with type 1 diabetes. The material sequenced was central memory CD4+ T cells from blood.

CDR3 DNA: TGTGCCAGCAGGCCCCGACAGGGCTCATACGAGCAGTACTTC. Protein sequence: CASRPRQGSYEQYF. The V call is TRBV6-5, the J call TRBJ2-7; 7 bases match TRBD1. Looked up from germline, CDR1 is MNHEY and CDR2 is SVGAGI. V was clipped by 6 bases and J by 4 bases; unmatched bases: 9. This CDR3 is built from 14 residues.